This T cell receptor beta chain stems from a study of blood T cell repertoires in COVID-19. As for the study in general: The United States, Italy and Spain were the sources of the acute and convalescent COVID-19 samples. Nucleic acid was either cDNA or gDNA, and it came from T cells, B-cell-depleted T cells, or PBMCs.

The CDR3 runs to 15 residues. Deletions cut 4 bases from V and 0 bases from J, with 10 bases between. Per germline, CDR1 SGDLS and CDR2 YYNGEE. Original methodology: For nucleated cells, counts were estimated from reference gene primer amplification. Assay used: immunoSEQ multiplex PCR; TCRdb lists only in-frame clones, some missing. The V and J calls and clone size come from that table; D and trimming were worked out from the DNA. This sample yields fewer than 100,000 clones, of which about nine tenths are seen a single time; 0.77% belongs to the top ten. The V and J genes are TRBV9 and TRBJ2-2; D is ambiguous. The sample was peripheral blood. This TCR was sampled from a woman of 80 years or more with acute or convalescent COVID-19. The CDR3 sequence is CASSPLSSNTGELFF. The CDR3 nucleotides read TGTGCCAGCAGCCCCCTGAGCTCGAACACCGGGGAGCTGTTTTTT.